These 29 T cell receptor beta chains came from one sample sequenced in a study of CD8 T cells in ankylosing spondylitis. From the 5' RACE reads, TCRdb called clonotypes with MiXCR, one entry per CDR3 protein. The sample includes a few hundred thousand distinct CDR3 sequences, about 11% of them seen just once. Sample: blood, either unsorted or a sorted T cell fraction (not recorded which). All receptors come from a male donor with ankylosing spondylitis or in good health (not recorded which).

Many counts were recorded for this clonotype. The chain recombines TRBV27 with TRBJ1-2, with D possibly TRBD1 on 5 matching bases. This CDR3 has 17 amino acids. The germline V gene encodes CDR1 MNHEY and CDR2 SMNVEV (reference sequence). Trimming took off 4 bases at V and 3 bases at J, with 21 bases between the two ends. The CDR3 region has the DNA TGTGCCAGCAGTTCTGACAGCCCTCCCCCCTCTTACTATGGCTACACCTTC. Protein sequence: CASSSDSPPPSYYGYTF.

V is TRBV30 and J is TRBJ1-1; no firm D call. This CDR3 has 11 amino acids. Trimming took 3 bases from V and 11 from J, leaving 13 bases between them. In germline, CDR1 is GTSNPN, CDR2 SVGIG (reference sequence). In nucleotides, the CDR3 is TGTGCCTGGAGCGCCGGTAGCTGGGCTTTCTTT. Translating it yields CAWSAGSWAFF.

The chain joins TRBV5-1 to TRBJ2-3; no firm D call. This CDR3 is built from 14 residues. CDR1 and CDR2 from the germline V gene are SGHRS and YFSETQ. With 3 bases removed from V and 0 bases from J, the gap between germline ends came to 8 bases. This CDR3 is CASSSKLSTDTQYF. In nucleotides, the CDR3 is TGCGCCAGCAGCTCTAAACTTAGCACAGATACGCAGTATTTT.

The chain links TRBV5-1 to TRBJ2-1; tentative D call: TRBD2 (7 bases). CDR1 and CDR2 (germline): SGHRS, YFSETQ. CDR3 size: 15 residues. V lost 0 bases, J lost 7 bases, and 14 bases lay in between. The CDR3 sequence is CASSLGLGGPNEQFF. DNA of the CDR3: TGCGCCAGCAGCTTGGGACTGGGGGGGCCAAATGAGCAGTTCTTC.

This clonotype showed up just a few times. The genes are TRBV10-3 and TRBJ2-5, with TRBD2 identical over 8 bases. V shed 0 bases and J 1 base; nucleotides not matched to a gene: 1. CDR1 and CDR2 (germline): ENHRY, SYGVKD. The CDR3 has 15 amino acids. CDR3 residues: CAISESRGAQETQYF. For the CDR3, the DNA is TGTGCCATCAGTGAGTCGCGGGGGGCCCAAGAGACCCAGTACTTC.

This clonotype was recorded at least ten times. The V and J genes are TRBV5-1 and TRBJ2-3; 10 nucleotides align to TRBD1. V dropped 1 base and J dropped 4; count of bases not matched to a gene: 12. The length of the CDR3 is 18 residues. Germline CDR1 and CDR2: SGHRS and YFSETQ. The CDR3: CASSLTPTGQGFADTQYF. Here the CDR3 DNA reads TGCGCCAGCAGCTTGACCCCCACGGGACAGGGGTTCGCAGATACGCAGTATTTT. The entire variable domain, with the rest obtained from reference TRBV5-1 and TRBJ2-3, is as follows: KAGVTQTPRYLIKTRGQQVTLSCSPISGHRSVSWYQQTPGQGLQFLFEYFSETQRNKGNFPGRFSGRQFSNSRSEMNVSTLELGDSALYLCASSLTPTGQGFADTQYFGPGTRLTVL.

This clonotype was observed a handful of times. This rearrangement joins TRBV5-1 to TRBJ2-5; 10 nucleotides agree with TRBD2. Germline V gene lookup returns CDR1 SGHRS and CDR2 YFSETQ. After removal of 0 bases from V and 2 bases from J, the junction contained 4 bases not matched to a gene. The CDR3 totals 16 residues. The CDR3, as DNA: TGCGCCAGCAGCTTGGTGCCTAGCGGGGGACAAGAGACCCAGTACTTC. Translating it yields CASSLVPSGGQETQYF.

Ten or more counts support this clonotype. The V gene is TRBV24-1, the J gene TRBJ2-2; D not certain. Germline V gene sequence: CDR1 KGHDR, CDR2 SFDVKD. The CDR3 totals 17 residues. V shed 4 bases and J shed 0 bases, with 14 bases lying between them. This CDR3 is CATSDPTPTTNTGELFF. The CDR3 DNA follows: TGTGCCACCAGTGACCCGACACCTACCACGAACACCGGGGAGCTGTTTTTT.

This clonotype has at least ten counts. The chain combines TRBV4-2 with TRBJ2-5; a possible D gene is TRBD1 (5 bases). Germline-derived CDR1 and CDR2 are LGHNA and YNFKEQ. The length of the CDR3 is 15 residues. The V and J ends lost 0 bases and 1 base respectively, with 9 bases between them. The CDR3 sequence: CASSQDRVSQETQYF. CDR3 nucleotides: TGTGCCAGCAGCCAAGACAGGGTTAGCCAAGAGACCCAGTACTTC.

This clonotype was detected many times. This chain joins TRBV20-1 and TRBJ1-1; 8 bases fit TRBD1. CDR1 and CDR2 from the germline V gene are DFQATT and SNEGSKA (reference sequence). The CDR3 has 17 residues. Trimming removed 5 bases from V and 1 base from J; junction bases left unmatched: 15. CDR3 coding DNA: TGCAGTGCTTTAGATGGACAGGGAGTTTGGGCGAACACTGAAGCTTTCTTT. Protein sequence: CSALDGQGVWANTEAFF.

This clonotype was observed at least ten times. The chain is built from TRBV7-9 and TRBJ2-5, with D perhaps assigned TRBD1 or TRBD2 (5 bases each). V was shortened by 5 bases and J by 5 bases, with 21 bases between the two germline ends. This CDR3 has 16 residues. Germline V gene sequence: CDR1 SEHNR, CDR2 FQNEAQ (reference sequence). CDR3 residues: CASSAATGTWGETQYF. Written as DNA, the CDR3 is TGTGCCAGCAGCGCCGCGACCGGGACCTGGGGGGAGACCCAGTACTTC.

DNA of the CDR3: TGTGCCACCAGTGATCCGAACCAAGAGACCCAGTACTTC. Protein product: CATSDPNQETQYF. The V and J genes are TRBV24-1 and TRBJ2-5; no reliable D call. CDR3 length: 13 amino acids. The germline V and J ends were trimmed by 3 bases and 0 bases, with 4 bases remaining between them. The germline V gene has CDR1 KGHDR and CDR2 SFDVKD.

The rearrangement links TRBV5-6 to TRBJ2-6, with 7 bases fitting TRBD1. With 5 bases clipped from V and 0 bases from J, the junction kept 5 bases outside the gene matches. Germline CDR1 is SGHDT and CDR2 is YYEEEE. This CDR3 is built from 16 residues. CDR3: CASRRDSLSGANVLTF. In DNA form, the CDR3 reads TGTGCCAGCAGGAGGGACAGCCTCTCTGGGGCCAACGTCCTGACTTTC.

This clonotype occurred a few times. DNA of the CDR3: TGTGCCAGCAGCCCAAGCAGGGATACGCAGTATTTT. Translating gives CASSPSRDTQYF. The chain uses TRBV7-3 and TRBJ2-3; no firm D call. This CDR3 region has 12 residues. CDR1 is SGHTA and CDR2 is FQGTGA in the germline V gene. Trimming shortened V by 5 bases and J by 6 bases, and 9 bases separated the two germline ends. Filled out from reference TRBV7-3 and TRBJ2-3, the complete variable domain reads GAGVSQTPSNKVTEKGKYVELRCDPISGHTALYWYRQSLGQGPEFLIYFQGTGAADDSGLPNDRFFAVRPEGSVSTLKIQRTERGDSAVYLCASSPSRDTQYFGPGTRLTVL.

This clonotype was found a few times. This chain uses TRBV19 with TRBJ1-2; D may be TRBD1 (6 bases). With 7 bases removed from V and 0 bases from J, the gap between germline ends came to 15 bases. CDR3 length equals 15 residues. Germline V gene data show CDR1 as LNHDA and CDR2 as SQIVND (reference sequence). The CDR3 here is CASNEGGTPNYGYTF. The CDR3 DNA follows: TGTGCCAGTAACGAAGGCGGGACACCTAACTATGGCTACACCTTC.

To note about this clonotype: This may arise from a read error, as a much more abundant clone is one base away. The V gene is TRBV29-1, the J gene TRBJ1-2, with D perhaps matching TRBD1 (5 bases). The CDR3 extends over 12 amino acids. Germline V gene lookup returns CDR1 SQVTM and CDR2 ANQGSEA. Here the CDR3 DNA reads TGCAGCGTCGGGACGGAAGTCTATGGCTTCACCTTC. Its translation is CSVGTEVYGFTF.

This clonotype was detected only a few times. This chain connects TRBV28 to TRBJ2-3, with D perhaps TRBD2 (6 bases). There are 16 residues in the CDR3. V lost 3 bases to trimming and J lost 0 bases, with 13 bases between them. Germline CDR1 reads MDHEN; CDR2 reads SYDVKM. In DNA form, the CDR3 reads TGTGCCAGCAGTTTTAGTCGGGGGTCTAGCACAGATACGCAGTATTTT. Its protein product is CASSFSRGSSTDTQYF. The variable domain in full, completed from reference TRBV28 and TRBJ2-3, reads DVKVTQSSRYLVKRTGEKVFLECVQDMDHENMFWYRQDPGLGLRLIYFSYDVKMKEKGDIPEGYSVSREKKERFSLILESASTNQTSMYLCASSFSRGSSTDTQYFGPGTRLTVL.

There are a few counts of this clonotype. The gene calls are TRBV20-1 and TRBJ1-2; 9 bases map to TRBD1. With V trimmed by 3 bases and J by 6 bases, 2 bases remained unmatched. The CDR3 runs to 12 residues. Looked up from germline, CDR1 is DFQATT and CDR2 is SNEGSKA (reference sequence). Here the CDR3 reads CSARDRGNGYTF. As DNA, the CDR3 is TGCAGTGCTAGGGACAGGGGAAATGGCTACACCTTC.

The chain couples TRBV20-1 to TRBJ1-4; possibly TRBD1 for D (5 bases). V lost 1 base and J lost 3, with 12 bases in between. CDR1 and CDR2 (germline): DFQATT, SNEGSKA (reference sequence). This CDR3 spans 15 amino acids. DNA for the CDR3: TGCAGTGCTAGAGTAGAGGGGCGTTCTAATGAAAAACTGTTTTTT. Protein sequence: CSARVEGRSNEKLFF.

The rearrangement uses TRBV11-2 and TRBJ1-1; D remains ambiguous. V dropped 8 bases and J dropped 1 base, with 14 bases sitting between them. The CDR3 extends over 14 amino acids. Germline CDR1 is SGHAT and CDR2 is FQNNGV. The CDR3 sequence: CASVVDPRNTEAFF. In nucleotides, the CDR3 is TGTGCCAGCGTGGTGGATCCGAGGAACACTGAAGCTTTCTTT.

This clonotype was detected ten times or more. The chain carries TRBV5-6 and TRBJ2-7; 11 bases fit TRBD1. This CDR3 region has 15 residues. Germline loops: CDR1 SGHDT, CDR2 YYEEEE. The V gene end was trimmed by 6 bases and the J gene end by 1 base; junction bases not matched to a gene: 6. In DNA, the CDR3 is TGTGCCAGCAACATAGGGACAGGGGGTTCCTACGAGCAGTACTTC. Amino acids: CASNIGTGGSYEQYF.

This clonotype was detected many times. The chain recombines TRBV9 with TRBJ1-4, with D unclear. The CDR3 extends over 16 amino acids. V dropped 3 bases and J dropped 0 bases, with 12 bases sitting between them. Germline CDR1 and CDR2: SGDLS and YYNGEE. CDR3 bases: TGTGCCAGCAGCGAGGGATCCACTCCAACTAATGAAAAACTGTTTTTT. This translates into CASSEGSTPTNEKLFF.

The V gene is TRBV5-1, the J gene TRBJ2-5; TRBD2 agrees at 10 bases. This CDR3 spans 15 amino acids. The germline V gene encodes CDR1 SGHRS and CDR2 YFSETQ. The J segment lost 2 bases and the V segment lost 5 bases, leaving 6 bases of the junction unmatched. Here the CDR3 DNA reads TGCGCCAGCAGAAGGACTAGCGGAGAGCAAGAGACCCAGTACTTC. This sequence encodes CASRRTSGEQETQYF.

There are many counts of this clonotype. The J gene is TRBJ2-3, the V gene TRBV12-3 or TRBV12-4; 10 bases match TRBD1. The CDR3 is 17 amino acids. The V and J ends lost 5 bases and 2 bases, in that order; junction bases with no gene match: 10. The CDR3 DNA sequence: TGTGCCAGCAGTCTCAGACAGGGGGCTTTGTACACAGATACGCAGTATTTT. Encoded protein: CASSLRQGALYTDTQYF.

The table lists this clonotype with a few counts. In nucleotides, the CDR3 is TGTGCCAGCAGTTCGGCGGAACTAGCCAAAAACATTCAGTACTTC. Translation: CASSSAELAKNIQYF. The chain combines TRBV28 with TRBJ2-4; D gene unclear. The CDR3 loop spans 15 amino acids. V was cut by 4 bases and J by 0 bases, with 10 bases left in between. The germline V gene has CDR1 MDHEN and CDR2 SYDVKM.

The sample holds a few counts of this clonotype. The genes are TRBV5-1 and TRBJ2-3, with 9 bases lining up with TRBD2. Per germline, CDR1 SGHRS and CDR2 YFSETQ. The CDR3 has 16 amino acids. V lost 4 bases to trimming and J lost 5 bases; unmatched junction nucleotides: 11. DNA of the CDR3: TGCGCCAGCAGCCGGCGGGTTAGCGGGGGTGGAGATACGCAGTATTTT. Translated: CASSRRVSGGGDTQYF.

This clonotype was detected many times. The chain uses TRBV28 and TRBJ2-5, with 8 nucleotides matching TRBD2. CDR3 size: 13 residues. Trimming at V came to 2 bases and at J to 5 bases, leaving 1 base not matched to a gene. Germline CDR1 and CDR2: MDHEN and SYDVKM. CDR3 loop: CASSLGTRETQYF. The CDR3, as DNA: TGTGCCAGCAGTTTAGGGACTAGGGAGACCCAGTACTTC.

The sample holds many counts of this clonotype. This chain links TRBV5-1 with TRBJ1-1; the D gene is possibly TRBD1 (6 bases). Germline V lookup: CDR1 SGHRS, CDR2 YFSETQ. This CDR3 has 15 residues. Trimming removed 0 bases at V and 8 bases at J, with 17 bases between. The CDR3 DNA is TGCGCCAGCAGCTTGGCACTACAGGGAACGTTCGAAGCTTTCTTT. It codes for CASSLALQGTFEAFF.

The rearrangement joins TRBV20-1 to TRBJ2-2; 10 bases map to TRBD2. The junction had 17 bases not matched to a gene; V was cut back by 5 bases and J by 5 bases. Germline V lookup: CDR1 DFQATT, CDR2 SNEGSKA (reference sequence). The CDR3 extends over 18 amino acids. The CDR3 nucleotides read TGCAGTGCTGATCCGGGACTAGCGCAACTTCAAGGAACCGGGGAGCTGTTTTTT. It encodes CSADPGLAQLQGTGELFF.